A selection of T cell receptor beta chains follows, all from one sample in a study of control samples from healthy donors and cancer patients. This table comes from immunoSEQ multiplex PCR, and its TCRdb copy is limited to in-frame clones, with some not included. The table lists roughly 100,000 clones, 92% of them singletons. Specimen: blood. These receptors were obtained from a woman aged 18-29 years in good health. CDR3s include the opening cysteine and the closing phenylalanine or tryptophan. The D gene is left open where the match is weak. Rows may omit the clone size; those that give it use once, few, many or a size class.

CASSRLAGGPLYEQFF TGTGCCAGCAGTCGACTAGCGGGGGGGCCTTTATATGAGCAGTTCTTC TRBD2 NA 16 TRBJ2-1 TRBV27
CASTPYPDRGEQFF TGTGCCAGTACCCCATACCCGGACAGGGGTGAGCAGTTCTTC TRBD1 NA 14 TRBJ2-1 TRBV19
CASSRTFVAGGRYNEQFF TGTGCCAGTAGTAGGACCTTCGTGGCCGGGGGCCGCTACAATGAGCAGTTCTTC NA NA 18 TRBJ2-1 TRBV19
CASSGERNTIYF TGTGCCAGCAGCGGGGAAAGAAACACCATATATTTT NA NA 12 TRBJ1-3 TRBV7-9
CASSVSGGVNEQFF TGTGCCAGCAGTGTGAGTGGGGGGGTAAATGAGCAGTTCTTC TRBD2 once 14 TRBJ2-1 TRBV6-4
CASSLAGRPVGTF TGCGCCAGCAGCTTGGCTGGCAGGCCTGTGGGAACCTTC NA NA 13 TRBJ1-2 TRBV5-1
CASSPSSYEQYF TGTGCCAGCAGCCCGAGCTCCTACGAGCAGTACTTC NA once 12 TRBJ2-7 TRBV7-8
CASSPGQGIYYGYTF TGTGCCAGCAGCCCCGGACAGGGGATTTACTATGGCTACACCTTC TRBD1 once 15 TRBJ1-2 TRBV11-2
CASSPLSGDHSYEQYF TGTGCCAGCAGCCCCCTCTCGGGGGACCACTCCTACGAGCAGTACTTC NA NA 16 TRBJ2-7 TRBV14
CSVGVRDRVRTDTQYF TGCAGCGTTGGAGTCAGGGATCGGGTTAGGACAGATACGCAGTATTTT NA NA 16 TRBJ2-3 TRBV29-1
CASAGTDYYEQYF TGTGCCAGCGCCGGGACAGATTACTACGAGCAGTACTTC TRBD1 NA 13 TRBJ2-7 TRBV12-3/TRBV12-4
CASSQRARNTGELFF TGTGCCAGCAGCCAACGGGCTCGAAACACCGGGGAGCTGTTTTTT NA NA 15 TRBJ2-2 TRBV14
CASSRLQSENTEAFF TGTGCCAGCTCACGACTACAGAGTGAGAACACTGAAGCTTTCTTT NA NA 15 TRBJ1-1 TRBV18
CASSEGTYNEKLFF TGTGCCAGCAGTGAAGGGACTTATAATGAAAAACTGTTTTTT NA NA 14 TRBJ1-4 TRBV2
CASSLGQLNTEAFF TGTGCCAGTAGCCTGGGACAGTTGAACACTGAAGCTTTCTTT TRBD1 NA 14 TRBJ1-1 TRBV19